The 9 T cell receptor beta chains given below trace back to one sample, sequenced in a study of blood T cell repertoires in COVID-19. Profiling relied on immunoSEQ multiplex PCR, and the TCRdb table lists in-frame clones only, not all of them. The sample carries a few hundred thousand clones, around nine tenths recorded once. The sequenced material came from PBMCs or T cells enriched from blood (not recorded which). The source is a woman aged 18-35 years who had been exposed to COVID-19.

Only one count was recorded for this clone. The J gene is TRBJ1-1, the V gene TRBV6-5, with 8 bases fitting TRBD1. This CDR3 spans 14 amino acids. With 6 bases clipped from V and 1 base from J, the junction kept 4 bases outside the gene matches. Germline V CDR1 and CDR2: MNHEY, SVGAGI. CDR3 DNA sequence: TGTGCCAGCAGCCTGGGACAGGCGAACACTGAAGCTTTCTTT. Translating it yields CASSLGQANTEAFF.

The chain has TRBV19 and TRBJ2-1; D possibly corresponds to TRBD2 (5 bases). Germline V gene data show CDR1 as LNHDA and CDR2 as SQIVND (reference sequence). The length of the CDR3 is 15 residues. V was cut by 5 bases and J by 2 bases, with 13 bases left in between. The CDR3 bases are TGTGCCAGTAGTGGTAGGGAACTAGCCTACAATGAGCAGTTCTTC. It specifies CASSGRELAYNEQFF.

The chain links TRBV5-6 to TRBJ2-1; 9 nucleotides match TRBD1. The CDR3 covers 15 residues. With 4 bases clipped from V and 6 bases from J, the junction kept 8 bases outside the gene matches. From germline, CDR1 is SGHDT and CDR2 YYEEEE. CDR3 bases: TGTGCCAGCAGCCCGGACAGGGGTAGTGTCAATGAGCAGTTCTTC. Amino acids: CASSPDRGSVNEQFF.

The V gene is TRBV7-2, the J gene TRBJ1-1; TRBD1 aligns across 11 bases. The CDR3 covers 16 residues. Germline CDR1 and CDR2: SGHTA and FQGNSA. V was pared by 5 bases and J by 1 base, with 6 bases of the junction left unmatched. For the CDR3, the DNA is TGTGCCAGCAGCACGCGGACAGGGGGCACGAACACTGAAGCTTTCTTT. Its protein is CASSTRTGGTNTEAFF.

The chain recombines TRBV28 with TRBJ2-1; TRBD2 is a possible D gene (7 bases). The CDR3 is made up of 15 amino acids. V was cut by 3 bases and J by 3 bases, with 12 bases left in between. CDR1 and CDR2 (germline): MDHEN, SYDVKM. The CDR3 DNA follows: TGTGCCAGCAGTTTTGGCGGGGGCTTCTACAATGAGCAGTTCTTC. Amino acids: CASSFGGGFYNEQFF.

Notes on this clone: The sample holds other DNA sequences that translate to the same CDR3. The chain joins TRBV12-3 or TRBV12-4 to TRBJ2-1; D gene uncertain. The CDR3 spans 12 residues. Between the trimmed V and J ends, which lost 3 bases and 10 bases, there was a span of 10 bases. The CDR3, as DNA: TGTGCCAGCAGTTTCGTAGCTAACGAGCAGTTCTTC. Translating it yields CASSFVANEQFF.

The chain couples TRBV3-1 (or the pseudogene TRBV3-2) to TRBJ2-7; D gene unclear. V lost 4 bases, J lost 6 bases, and 7 bases lay in between. The CDR3 runs 11 residues. Germline CDR1 reads LGHDT; CDR2 reads YNNKEL (reference sequence). This CDR3 reads CASSRVSEQYF. The CDR3 bases are TGTGCCAGCAGCCGAGTCTCCGAGCAGTACTTC.

This clone has only one observation. The same CDR3 is also encoded by other DNA sequences in this sample. The chain carries TRBV6-2 or TRBV6-3 and TRBJ2-2; 8 bases match TRBD1. With V trimmed by 5 bases and J by 6 bases, 8 bases remained unmatched. The CDR3 extends over 15 amino acids. Germline CDR1 and CDR2: MNHEY and SVGEGT. This CDR3 reads CASSGAGGLAGELFF. The DNA for the CDR3 is TGTGCCAGCAGTGGGGCAGGGGGCCTGGCCGGGGAGCTGTTTTTT.

This rearrangement joins TRBV27 to TRBJ2-5, with 8 positions matching TRBD1. V trimming: 6 bases; J trimming: 4 bases; junction bases outside the gene matches: 4. CDR1 MNHEY and CDR2 SMNVEV come from the germline V gene (reference sequence). This CDR3 comprises 13 residues. The CDR3 is CASRQGAGETQYF. In DNA, the CDR3 is TGTGCCAGCAGGCAGGGGGCGGGAGAGACCCAGTACTTC.